This T cell receptor beta chain was sequenced during a study of metastatic and nonmetastatic thyroid tumors. Study-wide background: Patients with malignant and benign thyroid disease provided blood and tumor or nodule tissue, whose repertoires were compared.

The CDR3 spans 17 residues. The germline V gene has CDR1 MGHRA and CDR2 YSYEKL. V was pared by 4 bases and J by 5 bases, with 23 bases between. Per the original data handling: Clinicopathological groups differed in CDR3, with these differences serving to build a distant-metastasis classifier for papillary thyroid cancer. TCRdb re-clonotyped the PCR reads via MiXCR. The V and J calls, along with clone size, are taken from TCRdb and not from the paper's own processing. The sample lists some 35,000 clones, approximately 40% seen once, with 20% to 25% in the top ten. Study-wide points: Reports indicated that malignant thyroid tumors showed significantly higher TCR beta diversity than benign nodules did, in blood and tumor.

Turning to this clone: Its target is not known.

Not a single patient had been given any form of treatment at any point before undergoing thyroid surgery. This clonotype was obtained from a female donor with papillary thyroid cancer or a benign thyroid nodule (not recorded which). Some clones in this sample may be carry-over from other donors' samples. The J gene is TRBJ2-5, the V gene TRBV4-1; D might be TRBD1 (5 bases). Input material: tumor tissue. This chain's CDR3 is CASSLVLGHQGVETQYF. Written as DNA, the CDR3 is TGCGCCAGCAGCCTAGTCCTCGGACACCAAGGTGTTGAGACCCAGTACTTC.